This T cell receptor beta chain appears in the sequencing data of a study of regulatory T cells in long-lasting Graves disease. Through Arm-PCR of CDR3 regions and iRepertoire HTBI primers, TCR beta libraries were built. Using its own MiXCR run on the multiplex PCR reads, TCRdb lists one record per CDR3 protein. Of just over 600,000 distinct CDR3 sequences listed, less than 20% are singletons. This clonotype was recorded at least ten times. Trimming shortened V by 5 bases and J by 6 bases, and 8 bases separated the two germline ends. The CDR3 covers 13 residues. The germline gives CDR1 SGHTA, CDR2 FQGTGA. This sample's time point: newly diagnosed GD, antithyroid drugs for less than 3 months. PBMC-extracted RNA yielded the TCR library. The sample was also linked to a second study, of T cells in Graves' hyperthyroidism and ophthalmopathy.

This sequence was found in a woman aged 30 to 39 with Graves disease. V is TRBV7-3 and J is TRBJ1-6; D unresolved. The sample was peripheral blood mononuclear cells (PBMCs), taken at new diagnosis, from a patient treated with antithyroid drugs. DNA of the CDR3: TGTGCCAGCAGCCCCACAGTTAATTCACCCCTCCACTTT. Its protein is CASSPTVNSPLHF.